The 27 T cell receptor beta chains below come from one sample, sequenced in a study of post-analysis software for immune sequencing data. Researchers reported that TCR beta cDNA libraries carried unique molecular identifiers. TCRdb reprocessed the PCR reads via MiXCR and lists one record per CDR3 protein. The table records 160,000 or so distinct CDR3 sequences, about 37% of them present only once. Source: blood, taken after autologous hematopoietic stem cell transplantation. Receptor source: a girl aged 5-17 years with multiple sclerosis.

This clonotype was detected ten times or more. The chain joins TRBV7-2 to TRBJ2-4, with 7 bases matching TRBD2. Per the germline V gene, CDR1 is SGHTA and CDR2 is FQGNSA. This CDR3 region has 18 residues. Unmatched junction bases numbered 9, after V lost 1 base and J lost 0 bases. The CDR3 sequence is CASSLGLGLAGAKNIQYF. CDR3 DNA sequence: TGTGCCAGCAGCTTAGGGTTGGGGTTAGCGGGAGCCAAAAACATTCAGTACTTC.

The V and J genes are TRBV14 and TRBJ2-7; 7 bases are shared with TRBD2. The DNA end lines up better with TRBJ2-5; the J call may be wrong. Per the germline V gene, CDR1 is SGHDN and CDR2 is FVKESK. The CDR3 has 17 residues. The CDR3 protein is CASSQDNGLGWGETQYF. Written as DNA, the CDR3 is TGTGCCAGCAGCCAAGATAACGGACTAGGCTGGGGAGAGACCCAGTACTTC.

This clonotype was counted ten times or more. The CDR3 DNA reads as TGCAGTGCTAGATTCCCAAACCGCGAGCAGTACTTC. Translation: CSARFPNREQYF. V is TRBV20-1 and J is TRBJ2-7; D gene unclear. The CDR3 runs 12 residues. V was pared by 2 bases and J by 6 bases, with 11 bases between. Germline V gives CDR1 DFQATT, CDR2 SNEGSKA (reference sequence).

V and J are TRBV20-1 and TRBJ2-1, with a possible D match to TRBD1 (6 bases). Germline CDR1 is DFQATT and CDR2 is SNEGSKA (reference sequence). V lost 6 bases and J 2 bases, leaving 14 bases between the germline ends. The CDR3 has 14 amino acids. This CDR3 is CSARQGPTYNEQFF. In DNA, the CDR3 is TGCAGTGCCAGGCAGGGGCCGACCTACAATGAGCAGTTCTTC.

The sample holds a few counts of this clonotype. The CDR3 coding sequence is TGTGCCAGCAGTTTTGAAACCCACAATGAGCAGTTCTTC. Translating gives CASSFETHNEQFF. This chain links TRBV28 with TRBJ2-1, with D unclear. Per germline, CDR1 MDHEN and CDR2 SYDVKM. This CDR3 is built from 13 residues. Trimming removed 3 bases from V and 5 bases from J, with 8 bases in between.

V gene TRBV6-1 combines with J gene TRBJ1-1; D gene unclear. CDR1 and CDR2 (germline): MNHNS, SASEGT. The CDR3 is 13 residues long. Trimming cost V 2 bases and J 4 bases, with 8 bases left between them. CDR3: CASSESGGTEAFF. CDR3 DNA sequence: TGTGCCAGCAGTGAATCCGGTGGCACTGAAGCTTTCTTT.

This clonotype has more than one count but fewer than ten. V is TRBV6-5 and J is TRBJ1-1; 11 nucleotides agree with TRBD1. CDR1 is MNHEY, CDR2 SVGAGI, per germline. The J segment lost 9 bases and the V segment lost 6 bases, leaving 6 bases of the junction unmatched. The length of the CDR3 is 13 residues. The CDR3 nucleotides read TGTGCCAGCAGCTTGGACAGGGGGCGAAAAGCTTTCTTT. Translation gives CASSLDRGRKAFF.

This clonotype counts as medium-sized. This CDR3 is CASSLKVSYEQYF. The CDR3 region has the DNA TGTGCCAGCAGCTTAAAAGTATCGTACGAGCAGTACTTC. The genes are TRBV7-4 and TRBJ2-7; D not certain. The V end was cut by 2 bases, the J end by 4 bases, with 9 bases between. The CDR3 is made up of 13 amino acids. Germline-derived CDR1 and CDR2 are SGHVT and SQSDAQ.

This clonotype was detected a few times. This chain uses TRBV7-9 with TRBJ2-7; 12 positions match TRBD2. From germline, CDR1 is SEHNR and CDR2 FQNEAQ (reference sequence). V lost 4 bases to trimming and J lost 2 bases; unmatched junction nucleotides: 6. The CDR3 covers 16 residues. CDR3 sequence (DNA): TGTGCCAGCAGCTCTCGGACTAGCGGGACCACCTACGAGCAGTACTTC. Amino acids: CASSSRTSGTTYEQYF. Drawing the rest from reference TRBV7-9 and TRBJ2-7, the complete variable domain is DTGVSQNPRHKITKRGQNVTFRCDPISEHNRLYWYRQTLGQGPEFLTYFQNEAQLEKSRLLSDRFSAERPKGSFSTLEIQRTEQGDSAMYLCASSSRTSGTTYEQYFGPGTRLTVT.

The V gene is TRBV6-2 or TRBV6-3, the J gene TRBJ2-1; 9 positions agree with TRBD2. Trimming removed 4 bases from V and 8 bases from J; junction bases left unmatched: 6. The germline V gene has CDR1 MNHEY and CDR2 SVGEGT. CDR3 length: 14 amino acids. CDR3 sequence reads: CASSFPGLAHEQFF. The CDR3 DNA sequence: TGTGCCAGCAGTTTCCCGGGACTAGCCCATGAGCAGTTCTTC.

The chain employs TRBV20-1 and TRBJ2-3, with D possibly being TRBD2 (5 bases). With 0 bases removed from V and 7 bases from J, the gap between germline ends came to 11 bases. In germline, CDR1 is DFQATT, CDR2 SNEGSKA (reference sequence). The CDR3 sequence is 13 residues long. Written as DNA, the CDR3 is TGCAGTGCTAGAGAGGGAGCTACGCATACGCAGTATTTT. Translated: CSAREGATHTQYF.

This rearrangement joins TRBV20-1 to TRBJ2-7; possibly TRBD1 or TRBD2 for D (5 bases each). CDR1 and CDR2 from the germline V gene are DFQATT and SNEGSKA (reference sequence). Trimming took 3 bases from V and 3 from J, leaving 24 bases between them. The CDR3 length is 17 residues. The CDR3 is CSARGPLAGVKSYEQYF. CDR3 in DNA: TGCAGTGCTAGGGGGCCCCTAGCAGGTGTAAAAAGCTACGAGCAGTACTTC.

Worth noting for this clonotype: Sequence at one end of the junction differs from germline and may be a read error. The V call is TRBV12-3 or TRBV12-4, the J call TRBJ2-4, with D uncertain. The CDR3 totals 14 residues. CDR3 sequence reads: CACSPSEAKNIQYF. CDR3 DNA: TGTGCCTGCAGTCCGTCGGAGGCCAAAAACATTCAGTACTTC.

The chain employs TRBV20-1 and TRBJ1-2; no firm D call. CDR3 size: 15 residues. Germline V lookup: CDR1 DFQATT, CDR2 SNEGSKA (reference sequence). CDR3 sequence reads: CNASLINPPNYGYTF. CDR3 coding DNA: TGCAATGCAAGCCTTATCAACCCTCCTAACTATGGCTACACCTTC.

In its sample, this clonotype was seen many times. The J gene is TRBJ2-7, the V gene TRBV10-2; D gene unclear. Germline V CDR1 and CDR2: WSHSY, SAAADI. The CDR3 has 13 residues. With 0 bases removed from V and 2 bases from J, the gap between germline ends came to 5 bases. CDR3 in DNA: TGCGCCAGCAGTGAGTCTCGACCCTACGAGCAGTACTTC. It codes for CASSESRPYEQYF.

The chain employs TRBV11-2 and TRBJ2-7; D perhaps matches TRBD1 (5 bases). CDR1 is SGHAT and CDR2 is FQNNGV in the germline V gene. This CDR3 is 15 amino acids long. V dropped 1 base and J dropped 3 bases, with 13 bases sitting between them. As DNA, the CDR3 is TGTGCCAGCAGCTTAGTATTCGGACAAAGCTACGAGCAGTACTTC. Protein: CASSLVFGQSYEQYF. The variable domain in full, with the rest retrieved from reference TRBV11-2 and TRBJ2-7, is EAGVAQSPRYKIIEKRQSVAFWCNPISGHATLYWYQQILGQGPKLLIQFQNNGVVDDSQLPKDRFSAERLKGVDSTLKIQPAKLEDSAVYLCASSLVFGQSYEQYFGPGTRLTVT.

This clonotype was picked up one time. The chain recombines TRBV4-2 with TRBJ1-1; 11 positions match TRBD1. CDR1 and CDR2 (germline): LGHNA, YNFKEQ. This CDR3 comprises 17 residues. With 4 bases clipped from V and 2 bases from J, the junction kept 9 bases outside the gene matches. CDR3 bases: TGTGCCAGCAGCCTGCCCCCGGGACAGGGGGGAAACACTGAAGCTTTCTTT. This sequence encodes CASSLPPGQGGNTEAFF.

This clonotype was seen many times. The chain carries TRBV4-1 and TRBJ2-7; tentatively, D is TRBD1 (6 bases). The CDR3 totals 15 residues. Trimming pared 4 bases from V and 1 base from J, leaving 14 bases between. Germline CDR1 and CDR2: MGHRA and YSYEKL. The CDR3 loop reads CASSPTTQGSYEQYF. The CDR3 nucleotides are TGCGCCAGCAGCCCGACCACGCAGGGGTCCTACGAGCAGTACTTC.

The rearrangement uses TRBV10-3 and TRBJ1-5; no clear D. The CDR3 has 14 residues. The germline gives CDR1 ENHRY, CDR2 SYGVKD. V lost 3 bases and J 3 bases, leaving 9 bases between the germline ends. This CDR3 is CAISEGEINQPQHF. The CDR3 nucleotides are TGTGCCATCAGTGAAGGAGAAATCAATCAGCCCCAGCATTTT.

The chain combines TRBV20-1 with TRBJ2-1; D ambiguous. Germline values: CDR1 DFQATT, CDR2 SNEGSKA (reference sequence). V lost 3 bases and J 6 bases, leaving 3 bases between the germline ends. This CDR3 comprises 10 residues. The CDR3 reads CSASFNEQFF. The CDR3 DNA sequence: TGCAGTGCTAGCTTCAATGAGCAGTTCTTC.

This rearrangement joins TRBV7-6 to TRBJ2-7; D is possibly TRBD2 (5 bases). Trimming removed 5 bases from V and 4 bases from J, with 27 bases in between. The CDR3 contains 18 residues. In germline, CDR1 is SGHVS, CDR2 FNYEAQ. The CDR3 sequence: CASSHPGIGLYCAYEQYF. CDR3 sequence (DNA): TGTGCCAGCAGCCACCCGGGAATCGGTTTGTACTGCGCGTACGAGCAGTACTTC.

This chain uses TRBV13 with TRBJ2-1, with 7 positions matching TRBD1. Germline CDR1 PRHDT, CDR2 FYEKMQ (reference sequence). The CDR3 covers 16 residues. The J segment lost 0 bases and the V segment lost 5 bases, leaving 7 bases of the junction unmatched. CDR3: CASSPAGTASYNEQFF. CDR3 in DNA: TGTGCCAGCAGCCCCGCCGGGACAGCCTCCTACAATGAGCAGTTCTTC.

This clonotype has a single count. The chain couples TRBV28 to TRBJ2-5; tentative D call: TRBD2 (5 bases). V was shortened by 3 bases and J by 5 bases, with 16 bases between the two germline ends. The CDR3 has 15 residues. Germline V lookup: CDR1 MDHEN, CDR2 SYDVKM. CDR3 nucleotide sequence: TGTGCCAGCAGTTTGGAATGGGTGGGCGGGGAGACCCAGTACTTC. Protein product: CASSLEWVGGETQYF. The entire variable domain, with the rest obtained from reference TRBV28 and TRBJ2-5, is as follows: DVKVTQSSRYLVKRTGEKVFLECVQDMDHENMFWYRQDPGLGLRLIYFSYDVKMKEKGDIPEGYSVSREKKERFSLILESASTNQTSMYLCASSLEWVGGETQYFGPGTRLLVL.

V is TRBV18 and J is TRBJ1-2, with TRBD1 as a possible D gene (6 bases). The V and J ends lost 3 bases and 8 bases respectively, with 13 bases between them. This CDR3 has 13 amino acids. Germline V CDR1 and CDR2: KGHSH, LQKENI. The CDR3 bases are TGTGCCAGCTCACCGGACAGACCTATGGGCTACACCTTC. Translated: CASSPDRPMGYTF.

The chain combines TRBV28 with TRBJ2-5; 9 positions agree with TRBD1. From germline, CDR1 is MDHEN and CDR2 SYDVKM. V lost 9 bases and J lost 5; bases outside the gene matches: 7. This CDR3 is built from 13 residues. The CDR3 sequence: CASSTGGRETQYF. The CDR3, as DNA: TGTGCCAGTTCTACAGGGGGCCGGGAGACCCAGTACTTC.

This clonotype was seen only once. The chain uses TRBV25-1 and TRBJ2-1; D is perhaps TRBD2 (6 bases). Germline V CDR1 and CDR2: MGHDK, SYGVNS. This CDR3 has 15 residues. The V and J ends lost 4 bases and 6 bases respectively, with 16 bases between them. As DNA, the CDR3 is TGTGCCAGCAGTGCCCCGCGGGGCGGGTTCAATGAGCAGTTCTTC. This sequence encodes CASSAPRGGFNEQFF.

The chain has TRBV9 and TRBJ2-7; either TRBD1 or TRBD2 may supply D (7 bases each). Trimming stripped 0 bases from V and 2 bases from J, with 18 bases between. The CDR3 is 17 amino acids. Germline lookup yields CDR1 SGDLS and CDR2 YYNGEE. CDR3 nucleotide sequence: TGTGCCAGCAGCGTAGGTGCGGGGAGGGACAGACCCTACGAGCAGTACTTC. Its protein is CASSVGAGRDRPYEQYF.